One sample yielded the 17 T cell receptor beta chains listed below, sequenced in a study of T cell changes during pregnancy in multiple sclerosis. Data came from immunoSEQ multiplex PCR; TCRdb stores just in-frame clones and leaves some out. The table has some 100,000 clones, roughly 92% seen once; the top ten hold 0.95% to 1.5%. The sample was peripheral blood, taken in the second trimester of pregnancy. The receptors come from a female donor with multiple sclerosis, enrolled in a pregnancy study.

The CDR3 sequence is CAWSPGGQFGNQPQHF. CDR3 coding DNA: TGTGCCTGGAGTCCGGGGGGGCAGTTTGGGAATCAGCCCCAGCATTTT. This chain connects TRBV30 to TRBJ1-5, with a tentative D call TRBD1 (6 bases). The CDR3 runs to 16 residues. The germline V gene has CDR1 GTSNPN and CDR2 SVGIG (reference sequence). With 2 bases removed from V and 4 bases from J, the gap between germline ends came to 18 bases.

V gene TRBV5-4 combines with J gene TRBJ2-4, with D uncertain. The CDR3 is 15 amino acids. Germline loops: CDR1 SGHNT, CDR2 YYREEE (reference sequence). Trimming pared 2 bases from V and 0 bases from J, leaving 9 bases between. CDR3 region: CASSFETLAKNIQYF. In DNA form, the CDR3 reads TGTGCCAGCAGCTTTGAGACTCTAGCCAAAAACATTCAGTACTTC.

This clone was seen a single time. V gene TRBV27 combines with J gene TRBJ2-7, with 9 bases that match TRBD1. The CDR3 consists of 17 residues. V was pared by 6 bases and J by 3 bases, with 15 bases of the junction left unmatched. Per the germline V gene, CDR1 is MNHEY and CDR2 is SMNVEV (reference sequence). DNA for the CDR3: TGTGCCAGCAGACTACAGGGGGCGTTGGGGCTAAGCTACGAGCAGTACTTC. It yields the protein CASRLQGALGLSYEQYF.

The chain combines TRBV7-2 with TRBJ2-2, with D unclear. CDR3 length: 16 amino acids. V lost 0 bases and J 1 base, leaving 9 bases between the germline ends. Germline V gene data show CDR1 as SGHTA and CDR2 as FQGNSA. This chain's CDR3 is CASSLAAIENTGELFF. CDR3 coding DNA: TGTGCCAGCAGCTTAGCTGCCATAGAGAACACCGGGGAGCTGTTTTTT.

CDR3: CASSTTSGSTDTQYF. Here the CDR3 DNA reads TGTGCCAGTAGCACGACTAGCGGGAGCACAGATACGCAGTATTTT. The rearrangement links TRBV19 to TRBJ2-3; 10 bases fit TRBD2. Per germline, CDR1 LNHDA and CDR2 SQIVND (reference sequence). The length of the CDR3 is 15 residues. V was pared by 6 bases and J by 0 bases, with 3 bases of the junction left unmatched. Drawing the rest from reference TRBV19 and TRBJ2-3, the complete variable domain is DGGITQSPKYLFRKEGQNVTLSCEQNLNHDAMYWYRQDPGQGLRLIYYSQIVNDFQKGDIAEGYSVSREKKESFPLTVTSAQKNPTAFYLCASSTTSGSTDTQYFGPGTRLTVL.

The chain recombines TRBV5-5 with TRBJ1-4; 7 bases map to TRBD1. V shed 4 bases and J 5 bases; nucleotides not matched to a gene: 8. Germline V CDR1 and CDR2: SGHKS, YYEKEE (reference sequence). The CDR3 has 15 residues. CDR3: CASSVRQGFNEKLFF. The CDR3, as DNA: TGTGCCAGCAGCGTCCGACAGGGATTCAATGAAAAACTGTTTTTT.

This clone was seen once. The V call is TRBV28, the J call TRBJ1-4; TRBD1 is a possible D gene (5 bases). V was cut by 4 bases and J by 5 bases, with 14 bases left in between. The CDR3 runs 15 residues. The germline V gene encodes CDR1 MDHEN and CDR2 SYDVKM. CDR3 in DNA: TGTGCCAGCAGTTCACAGGAAGGGGTAAATGAAAAACTGTTTTTT. Translated, it gives CASSSQEGVNEKLFF.

This chain connects TRBV7-9 to TRBJ2-1, with TRBD1 matching 9 bases. CDR1 is SEHNR and CDR2 is FQNEAQ in the germline V gene (reference sequence). J was trimmed by 6 bases and V by 4 bases; bases with no gene match: 4. The CDR3 extends over 14 amino acids. The CDR3 DNA follows: TGTGCCAGCAGCTACAGGGGGCCGGGCAATGAGCAGTTCTTC. Protein: CASSYRGPGNEQFF.

The rearrangement uses TRBV5-1 and TRBJ2-2; D gene unclear. The V end lost 0 bases, the J end lost 3 bases, and 6 bases lay between the germline ends. The CDR3 consists of 14 residues. CDR1 SGHRS and CDR2 YFSETQ come from the germline V gene. Here the CDR3 DNA reads TGCGCCAGCAGCTTGGCCTTCGACACCGGGGAGCTGTTTTTT. The encoded protein is CASSLAFDTGELFF.

V gene TRBV4-2 combines with J gene TRBJ2-2, with 13 bases that match TRBD2. The CDR3 consists of 18 residues. Germline V gene data show CDR1 as LGHNA and CDR2 as YNFKEQ. Trimming cost V 2 bases and J 5 bases; bases outside gene matches: 8. The CDR3 DNA follows: TGTGCCAGCAGCCAACTAAGACTAGCGGGAGGAGGGACCGGGGAGCTGTTTTTT. Translated: CASSQLRLAGGGTGELFF.

This chain links TRBV7-3 with TRBJ2-1; 7 nucleotides agree with TRBD2. This CDR3 spans 15 amino acids. The J segment lost 7 bases and the V segment lost 2 bases, leaving 8 bases of the junction unmatched. The V gene's germline CDR1 is SGHTA and CDR2 FQGTGA. The DNA of the CDR3 is TGTGCCAGCAGCTTAGGTCGGCAGGGAGGGAATGAGCAGTTCTTC. Protein sequence: CASSLGRQGGNEQFF.

The chain is built from TRBV7-8 and TRBJ2-3; TRBD2 matches at 8 bases. The CDR3 totals 16 residues. CDR1 and CDR2 from the germline V gene are SGHVS and FQNEAQ. V lost 0 bases to trimming and J lost 5 bases; unmatched junction nucleotides: 7. The CDR3 reads CASSLAFSGGGDTQYF. In DNA form, the CDR3 reads TGTGCCAGCAGCTTAGCGTTTTCGGGAGGGGGAGATACGCAGTATTTT.

This rearrangement joins TRBV5-1 to TRBJ2-1; 7 nucleotides align to TRBD1. From germline, CDR1 is SGHRS and CDR2 YFSETQ. J gave up 6 bases and V 3 bases, and 6 bases lay outside the gene matches. The CDR3 is 14 amino acids. The chain's CDR3 is CASSYFSGGNEQFF. CDR3 nucleotides: TGCGCCAGCAGCTACTTTTCAGGGGGCAATGAGCAGTTCTTC.

V is TRBV27 and J is TRBJ1-4, with D possibly TRBD1 on 5 matching bases. The CDR3 runs to 15 residues. Germline lookup yields CDR1 MNHEY and CDR2 SMNVEV (reference sequence). V lost 3 bases, J lost 8 bases, and 16 bases lay in between. CDR3 region: CASSFATGVGEKLFF. DNA for the CDR3: TGTGCCAGCAGTTTCGCTACGGGGGTTGGAGAAAAACTGTTTTTT.

This clone has just one count. Other nucleotide sequences from this sample produce the same CDR3. The chain recombines TRBV10-3 with TRBJ1-1; 7 bases align to TRBD1. J gave up 3 bases and V 4 bases, and 2 bases lay outside the gene matches. This CDR3 has 13 amino acids. Looked up from germline, CDR1 is ENHRY and CDR2 is SYGVKD. DNA for the CDR3: TGTGCCATCAGTGGACAGGGCTACACTGAAGCTTTCTTT. It is translated as CAISGQGYTEAFF.

The V gene is TRBV6-1, the J gene TRBJ1-2; D is possibly TRBD1 (6 bases). The V and J ends lost 2 bases and 4 bases respectively, with 14 bases between them. The CDR3 extends over 15 amino acids. In germline, CDR1 is MNHNS, CDR2 SASEGT. In nucleotides, the CDR3 is TGTGCCAGCAGTGAACGTCCAGGGGAAGCCTATGGCTACACCTTC. It encodes CASSERPGEAYGYTF.

This chain connects TRBV27 to TRBJ1-5, with D perhaps TRBD1 (5 bases). V lost 8 bases to trimming and J lost 3 bases, with 11 bases between them. Per the germline V gene, CDR1 is MNHEY and CDR2 is SMNVEV (reference sequence). This CDR3 is 13 amino acids long. In DNA form, the CDR3 reads TGTGCCAGCCGGAACAGGTACAATCAGCCCCAGCATTTT. Encoded protein: CASRNRYNQPQHF.